This entry features one T cell receptor (beta chain) sequence. This record comes from a study of technical replicates of blood from a few donors. The protocol was immunoSEQ multiplex PCR, while the TCRdb copy is restricted to in-frame clones and leaves out a portion. The sample lists around 65,000 clones, about 86% occurring once. This sequence was found in a human donor in good health. Some clones in this sample may be carry-over from other donors' samples. Sequences were obtained from PBMCs.

The CDR3 DNA reads as TGTGCCAGCAGCCCACGGACTAGCGGGGGGTCGACGCAGTATTTT. It specifies CASSPRTSGGSTQYF. V gene TRBV9 combines with J gene TRBJ2-3, with 14 bases aligning to TRBD2. V gave up 4 bases and J gave up 9 bases; unmatched junction bases: 7. The CDR3 runs to 15 residues. Per the germline V gene, CDR1 is SGDLS and CDR2 is YYNGEE.